A single TCR beta chain is shown here with its context. Its specificity is unknown. There were TCR beta CDR3 regions amplified from RNA transcripts. HTBI primers were employed in a first-round RT-PCR of the TCR CDR3. Via MiXCR, TCRdb re-called the multiplex PCR reads, giving one row per CDR3 protein. The sample consists of approximately 740,000 distinct CDR3 sequences, 12% to 15% of them appearing once. This sample was included in a study of T cells in Graves' hyperthyroidism and ophthalmopathy. Study-wide context: It was at initial diagnosis, before any treatment, that peripheral blood was collected. The study's findings and limits: Most thyroid-expanded clonotypes above 0.001 were also found in blood. Separating ophthalmopathy from stable hyperthyroidism was achieved by a 13 V-J model.

CDR3 length equals 15 residues. Germline-derived CDR1 and CDR2 are SGHRS and YFSETQ. V shed 2 bases and J 6 bases; nucleotides not matched to a gene: 6. Source material: blood. This receptor was identified in a young woman with Graves' hyperthyroidism. The V call is TRBV5-1, the J call TRBJ2-1, with 9 positions matching TRBD2. CDR3 sequence reads: CASSFYTSGSNEQFF. In DNA form, the CDR3 reads TGCGCCAGCAGCTTCTATACTAGCGGGTCCAATGAGCAGTTCTTC.